Below are 16 T cell receptor beta chains sequenced from a single sample in a study of T cells in Graves' hyperthyroidism and ophthalmopathy. TCR beta CDR3 regions were amplified from RNA transcripts. Primed by the HTBI set, a first-round RT-PCR was run on the TCR CDR3. Each CDR3 protein gets one entry after TCRdb re-called the multiplex PCR reads with MiXCR. The data contain a few hundred thousand distinct CDR3 sequences, 35% to 55% of them singletons. Sequenced input: peripheral blood or thyroid tissue (not recorded which). These receptors all stem from a woman between 18 and 29 years old with Graves' hyperthyroidism.

The sample holds a few counts of this clonotype. The rearrangement joins TRBV7-9 to TRBJ2-1, with a possible D match to TRBD2 (5 bases). V lost 0 bases, J lost 8 bases, and 14 bases lay in between. Germline V CDR1 and CDR2: SEHNR, FQNEAQ (reference sequence). CDR3 length equals 15 residues. The CDR3 loop reads CASSLAFVRGDEQFF. The DNA for the CDR3 is TGTGCCAGCAGCTTAGCTTTCGTACGGGGAGATGAGCAGTTCTTC.

Remarks on this clonotype: The junction does not match germline at one end; this may be a read error. The chain combines TRBV20-1 with TRBJ2-5; D may be TRBD1 (6 bases). Per germline, CDR1 DFQATT and CDR2 SNEGSKA (reference sequence). This CDR3 is 13 amino acids long. In nucleotides, the CDR3 is TGCAGTGCAAGAGGGGGATGGGTTGAGACCCAGTACTTC. Its translation: CSARGGWVETQYF.

This clonotype was counted many times. CDR3 sequence reads: CSAPRDQISGNTIYF. Written as DNA, the CDR3 is TGCAGTGCCCCCCGGGACCAAATCTCCGGAAACACCATATATTTT. V is TRBV20-1 and J is TRBJ1-3, with TRBD1 as a possible D gene (5 bases). Germline CDR1 DFQATT, CDR2 SNEGSKA (reference sequence). The CDR3 is 15 amino acids. V was pared by 6 bases and J by 4 bases, with 19 bases between.

The V call is TRBV9, the J call TRBJ2-3; maybe TRBD2 (6 bases). Germline loops: CDR1 SGDLS, CDR2 YYNGEE. The CDR3 runs to 16 residues. Trimming pared 0 bases from V and 0 bases from J, leaving 11 bases between. CDR3 sequence reads: CASSVDISGSTDTQYF. CDR3 sequence (DNA): TGTGCCAGCAGCGTAGATATTAGCGGAAGCACAGATACGCAGTATTTT.

The genes are TRBV7-9 and TRBJ1-1, with 9 bases matching TRBD1. Looked up from germline, CDR1 is SEHNR and CDR2 is FQNEAQ (reference sequence). This CDR3 is built from 16 residues. Trimming took 4 bases from V and 1 from J; bases not matched to a gene: 7. CDR3 sequence: CASSSTPGQGNTEAFF. The CDR3 region has the DNA TGTGCCAGCAGCTCGACACCGGGACAGGGGAACACTGAAGCTTTCTTT.

This clonotype was detected a few times. The V and J genes are TRBV6-5 and TRBJ1-5; D is perhaps TRBD1 (5 bases). V was pared by 6 bases and J by 9 bases, with 18 bases between. This CDR3 comprises 14 residues. Germline CDR1 MNHEY, CDR2 SVGAGI. The CDR3 region has the DNA TGTGCCAGCAGCCACGACAGACACCCCTGGCCCCAGCATTTT. The encoded protein is CASSHDRHPWPQHF.

Points on this clonotype: At one boundary the junction diverges from the germline segment, which might be a read error. CDR3 sequence: CASSAPSGNSYERYF. The CDR3 nucleotides are TGTGCCAGCAGTGCCCCTAGCGGGAACTCCTACGAGCGGTACTTC. The chain is built from TRBV7-3 and TRBJ2-7; 9 bases agree with TRBD2. In germline, CDR1 is SGHTA, CDR2 FQGTGA. The CDR3 contains 15 residues.

As to this clonotype: A read error may explain this, as a much larger clone is one base away. The gene calls are TRBV7-9 and TRBJ2-3; 8 bases map to TRBD2. The V gene's germline CDR1 is SEHNR and CDR2 FQNEAQ (reference sequence). The CDR3 loop spans 17 amino acids. CDR3 residues: CASSFFSGTSRRDTKYF. The CDR3 bases are TGTGCCAGCAGCTTCTTCTCCGGGACTAGTAGGAGGGATACGAAGTATTTT.

V gene TRBV7-6 combines with J gene TRBJ2-7, with D possibly being TRBD1 or TRBD2 (5 bases each). CDR1 and CDR2 (germline): SGHVS, FNYEAQ. V was shortened by 5 bases and J by 7 bases, with 18 bases between the two germline ends. The CDR3 has 14 amino acids. CDR3 nucleotides: TGTGCCAGCAGCCCACCGGGACGGCCGAATGAGCAGTACTTC. This translates into CASSPPGRPNEQYF. The full variable domain, completed using reference TRBV7-6 and TRBJ2-7, is GAGVSQSPRYKVTKRGQDVALRCDPISGHVSLYWYRQALGQGPEFLTYFNYEAQQDKSGLPNDRFSAERPEGSISTLTIQRTEQRDSAMYRCASSPPGRPNEQYFGPGTRLTVT.

The J gene is TRBJ2-5, the V gene TRBV7-9; 10 bases map to TRBD2. With V trimmed by 2 bases and J by 2 bases, 5 bases remained unmatched. The V gene's germline CDR1 is SEHNR and CDR2 FQNEAQ (reference sequence). The CDR3 covers 16 residues. The CDR3 nucleotides are TGTGCCAGCAGCTTAATGCTAGCGGGAGTACAAGAGACCCAGTACTTC. This sequence encodes CASSLMLAGVQETQYF.

This clonotype has more than one count but fewer than ten. V is TRBV25-1 and J is TRBJ1-2; TRBD1 agrees at 8 bases. With 2 bases clipped from V and 1 base from J, the junction kept 6 bases outside the gene matches. Germline CDR1 reads MGHDK; CDR2 reads SYGVNS. The CDR3 spans 16 residues. CDR3 in DNA: TGTGCCAGCAGTGAAGAGACAGGGGACTTTAACTATGGCTACACCTTC. Translation gives CASSEETGDFNYGYTF.

This clonotype was counted at least ten times. The V gene is TRBV20-1, the J gene TRBJ2-7, with a possible D match to TRBD2 (6 bases). CDR1 is DFQATT, CDR2 SNEGSKA, per germline (reference sequence). The CDR3 covers 16 residues. V was shortened by 0 bases and J by 2 bases, with 17 bases between the two germline ends. CDR3 in amino acids: CSARDPLGTGAYEQYF. The DNA of the CDR3 is TGCAGTGCTAGAGATCCCCTTGGGACGGGGGCCTACGAGCAGTACTTC.

This chain uses TRBV19 with TRBJ1-1; 8 bases are shared with TRBD1. Germline V gene lookup returns CDR1 LNHDA and CDR2 SQIVND (reference sequence). This CDR3 region has 15 residues. V shed 3 bases, J shed 4 bases, and the junction held 7 bases outside the gene matches. CDR3 sequence reads: CASSIGQGSVTEAFF. The CDR3 DNA reads TGTGCCAGTAGTATCGGACAGGGTTCGGTCACTGAAGCTTTCTTT.

CDR3 DNA: TGTGCCAGCAGCTTGGGGACAGGGCTAGCGGGGTCCACCGAGCAGTACTTC. This gives the protein CASSLGTGLAGSTEQYF. The genes are TRBV5-4 and TRBJ2-7; D possibly corresponds to TRBD2 (9 bases). This CDR3 has 17 amino acids. Trimming shortened V by 0 bases and J by 6 bases, and 22 bases separated the two germline ends. Germline lookup yields CDR1 SGHNT and CDR2 YYREEE (reference sequence).

This clonotype turned up a few times. V and J are TRBV3-1 and TRBJ1-5; unclear D gene. This CDR3 is built from 13 residues. Germline values: CDR1 LGHDT, CDR2 YNNKEL (reference sequence). Trimming cost V 0 bases and J 9 bases, with 9 bases left between them. CDR3 DNA: TGTGCCAGCAGCCAAGATCTAGACGGGCCCCAGCATTTT. Protein: CASSQDLDGPQHF.

This chain uses TRBV7-9 with TRBJ2-7; 7 nucleotides agree with TRBD1. This CDR3 has 16 amino acids. J gave up 2 bases and V 2 bases, and 9 bases lay outside the gene matches. CDR1 is SEHNR and CDR2 is FQNEAQ in the germline V gene (reference sequence). The CDR3: CASSLWPNRGAYEQYF. The DNA for the CDR3 is TGTGCCAGCAGCTTATGGCCCAACAGGGGTGCCTACGAGCAGTACTTC.